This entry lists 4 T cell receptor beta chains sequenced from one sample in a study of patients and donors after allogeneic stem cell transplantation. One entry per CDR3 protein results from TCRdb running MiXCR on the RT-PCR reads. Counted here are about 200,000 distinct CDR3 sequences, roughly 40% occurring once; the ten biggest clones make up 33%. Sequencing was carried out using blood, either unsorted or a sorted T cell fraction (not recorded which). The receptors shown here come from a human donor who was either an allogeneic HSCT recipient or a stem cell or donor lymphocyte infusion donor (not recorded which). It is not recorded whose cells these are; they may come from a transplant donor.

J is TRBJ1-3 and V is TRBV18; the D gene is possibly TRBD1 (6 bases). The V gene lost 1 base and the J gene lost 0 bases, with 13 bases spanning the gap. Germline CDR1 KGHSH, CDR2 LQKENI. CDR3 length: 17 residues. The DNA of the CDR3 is TGTGCCAGCTCACCACTATACCAGGGGCCCTCTGGAAACACCATATATTTT. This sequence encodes CASSPLYQGPSGNTIYF.

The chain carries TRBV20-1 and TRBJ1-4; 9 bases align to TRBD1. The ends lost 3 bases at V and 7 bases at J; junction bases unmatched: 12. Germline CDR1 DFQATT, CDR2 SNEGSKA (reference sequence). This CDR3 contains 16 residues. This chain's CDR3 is CSASVPGQGGSEKLFF. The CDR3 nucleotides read TGCAGTGCTAGTGTTCCGGGACAGGGCGGGAGTGAAAAACTGTTTTTT.

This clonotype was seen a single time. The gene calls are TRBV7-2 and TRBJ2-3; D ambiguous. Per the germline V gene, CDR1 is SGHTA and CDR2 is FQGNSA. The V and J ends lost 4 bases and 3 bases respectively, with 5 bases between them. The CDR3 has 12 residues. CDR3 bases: TGTGCCAGCAGCTCTATAACAGATACGCAGTATTTT. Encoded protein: CASSSITDTQYF.

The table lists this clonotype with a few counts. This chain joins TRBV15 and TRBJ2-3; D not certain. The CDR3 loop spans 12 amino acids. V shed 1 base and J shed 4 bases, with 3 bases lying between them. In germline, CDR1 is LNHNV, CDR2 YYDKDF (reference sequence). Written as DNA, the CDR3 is TGTGCCACCAGCAGAGGATCAGATACGCAGTATTTT. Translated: CATSRGSDTQYF.